One and the same sample provided the 12 T cell receptor beta chains below, sequenced in a study of blood T cells in healthy people across ages. It was with a sample-barcoded 5' primer and a J-beta primer mix that a second PCR of about 7 to 12 cycles was run. One entry per CDR3 protein results from TCRdb running MiXCR on the 5' RACE reads. The sample shows roughly 1,800,000 distinct CDR3 sequences, 40% to 55% of them seen only once. The sequenced sample was blood. The source of these receptors is a woman between 40 and 50 years old in good health.

The V call is TRBV9, the J call TRBJ2-4, with 7 bases aligning to TRBD1. V shed 0 bases, J shed 8 bases, and the junction held 8 bases outside the gene matches. Looked up from germline, CDR1 is SGDLS and CDR2 is YYNGEE. The CDR3 runs 15 residues. CDR3 sequence reads: CASSVALRTGDIQYF. CDR3 DNA sequence: TGTGCCAGCAGCGTAGCTCTCCGGACAGGTGACATTCAGTACTTC.

This CDR3 reads CASSSGQVGNTIYF. Here the CDR3 DNA reads TGTGCCAGCAGCTCTGGACAGGTGGGAAACACCATATATTTT. The gene calls are TRBV7-2 and TRBJ1-3; 7 nucleotides match TRBD1. The V segment lost 4 bases and the J segment 4 bases; nucleotides outside the gene matches: 4. The germline V gene encodes CDR1 SGHTA and CDR2 FQGNSA. CDR3 length: 14 residues.

The chain has TRBV7-6 and TRBJ1-6; perhaps TRBD1 as D (5 bases). In germline, CDR1 is SGHVS, CDR2 FNYEAQ. The CDR3 sequence is 16 residues long. The V end was cut by 4 bases, the J end by 7 bases, with 17 bases between. This chain's CDR3 is CASSSPPREKNSPLHF. The CDR3 region has the DNA TGTGCCAGCAGCTCGCCCCCCAGGGAAAAGAATTCACCCCTCCACTTT. The whole variable domain, remainder taken from reference TRBV7-6 and TRBJ1-6, is GAGVSQSPRYKVTKRGQDVALRCDPISGHVSLYWYRQALGQGPEFLTYFNYEAQQDKSGLPNDRFSAERPEGSISTLTIQRTEQRDSAMYRCASSSPPREKNSPLHFGNGTRLTVT.

The CDR3 DNA follows: TGTGCCATCAGCACTGGTGCTTCCCAGGCTGGGGCCAACGTCCTGACTTTC. Protein product: CAISTGASQAGANVLTF. V is TRBV10-3 and J is TRBJ2-6, with unresolved D. The V and J ends lost 6 bases and 2 bases respectively, with 17 bases between them. The CDR3 sequence is 17 residues long. CDR1 is ENHRY and CDR2 is SYGVKD in the germline V gene.

This clonotype was seen only a few times. Here the CDR3 DNA reads TGCAGTGCTAGAAAACCGGGACAGGGGCCCCAGCATTTT. Translated: CSARKPGQGPQHF. This chain connects TRBV20-1 to TRBJ1-5; 9 bases fit TRBD1. CDR1 is DFQATT and CDR2 is SNEGSKA in the germline V gene (reference sequence). V trimming: 2 bases; J trimming: 9 bases; junction bases outside the gene matches: 5. There are 13 residues in the CDR3.

This clonotype appeared a few times. This chain uses TRBV4-2 with TRBJ2-3; possibly TRBD2 for D (7 bases). There are 16 residues in the CDR3. The germline V and J ends were trimmed by 4 bases and 2 bases, with 16 bases remaining between them. The V gene's germline CDR1 is LGHNA and CDR2 YNFKEQ. The CDR3 region is CASSLRGGGNTDTQYF. The CDR3 nucleotides read TGTGCCAGCAGCCTAAGGGGGGGCGGAAACACAGATACGCAGTATTTT.

The CDR3 nucleotides read TGCAGTGCCTTATTAGCGGGGGGTATTCAAGAGACCCAGTACTTC. Amino acids: CSALLAGGIQETQYF. The chain carries TRBV20-1 and TRBJ2-5, with TRBD2 matching over 10 bases. The CDR3 has 15 amino acids. V dropped 6 bases and J dropped 2; count of bases not matched to a gene: 9. CDR1 and CDR2 (germline): DFQATT, SNEGSKA (reference sequence).

This clonotype was counted between two and nine times. The chain uses TRBV6-5 and TRBJ2-5; 10 bases line up with TRBD1. The germline V gene encodes CDR1 MNHEY and CDR2 SVGAGI. Trimming cost V 2 bases and J 5 bases; bases outside gene matches: 8. The length of the CDR3 is 16 residues. Here the CDR3 reads CASSYTGQGTLETQYF. CDR3 DNA: TGTGCCAGCAGTTACACGGGACAGGGGACACTGGAGACCCAGTACTTC.

The sample holds a few counts of this clonotype. V and J are TRBV20-1 and TRBJ2-3, with a tentative D call TRBD2 (6 bases). CDR1 and CDR2 (germline): DFQATT, SNEGSKA (reference sequence). CDR3 length: 13 residues. Trimming took off 3 bases at V and 4 bases at J, with 11 bases between the two ends. The CDR3 region has the DNA TGCAGTGCTAGCCCACTAGCTGCAGATACGCAGTATTTT. Translated: CSASPLAADTQYF.

This clonotype was picked up a small number of times. The V and J genes are TRBV4-1 and TRBJ2-5; D is unresolved. Trimming stripped 3 bases from V and 7 bases from J, with 12 bases between. CDR3 length: 13 amino acids. Germline CDR1 is MGHRA and CDR2 is YSYEKL. The CDR3 is CASSQVAPPTQYF. CDR3 coding DNA: TGCGCCAGCAGCCAGGTAGCCCCTCCGACCCAGTACTTC.

The genes are TRBV12-3 or TRBV12-4 and TRBJ2-1, with TRBD1 identical over 7 bases. Trimming took 5 bases from V and 6 from J; bases not matched to a gene: 7. The CDR3 extends over 14 amino acids. This CDR3 is CASSRDSVINEQFF. CDR3 sequence (DNA): TGTGCCAGCAGTCGGGACAGCGTTATCAATGAGCAGTTCTTC.

This chain uses TRBV9 with TRBJ1-2; D gene uncertain. Germline V gene data show CDR1 as SGDLS and CDR2 as YYNGEE. With 0 bases removed from V and 4 bases from J, the gap between germline ends came to 16 bases. The CDR3 spans 16 residues. DNA for the CDR3: TGTGCCAGCAGCGTAGCTACCGGGGTTGTGAGCTATGGCTACACCTTC. Translation: CASSVATGVVSYGYTF.